The T cell receptor beta chain under discussion was sequenced for a study of shared clonotypes between healthy human individuals. Study-level points and caveats: Estimated richness values were generally larger in naive subsets than in memory subsets.

CDR1 is MDHEN and CDR2 is SYDVKM in the germline V gene. The J segment lost 5 bases and the V segment lost 2 bases, leaving 9 bases of the junction unmatched. The CDR3 loop spans 16 amino acids. In regard to this clone: Antigen specificity is unknown.

Only in-frame clones appear in the TCRdb table, and some are missing; sequencing was by immunoSEQ multiplex PCR. The sample carries roughly 650,000 clones, about 96% recorded once. J is TRBJ2-7 and V is TRBV28, with 10 bases aligning to TRBD2. The specimen sequenced was naive CD4+ T cells sorted from blood. Subset reported: CD45RA+ positively selected. The clonotype originates from a woman aged 25-40 years in good health. CDR3 protein: CASSLLRPSGRDEQYF. For the CDR3, the DNA is TGTGCCAGCAGTTTACTTCGCCCTAGCGGGAGAGACGAGCAGTACTTC.